One T cell receptor (beta chain) is described in this entry. The method was immunoSEQ multiplex PCR; TCRdb's version includes in-frame clones alone and lacks a portion of them. The table has 720,000 or so clones, 70% to 90% seen once. These data are taken from a study of shared T cell receptors in the human thymus. CDR1 is MNHNS and CDR2 is SASEGT in the germline V gene. V lost 1 base, J lost 1 base, and 6 bases stayed unmatched. The CDR3 totals 16 residues. This same sample was also part of a study on human thymus T cells. That investigation notes: Obtained as resections during corrective heart surgery, the thymus tissue was then studied.

The clonotype comes from a girl under three years old with a congenital heart defect. The sample consisted of thymocytes. The chain uses TRBV6-1 and TRBJ1-1, with TRBD1 identical over 7 bases. The CDR3 DNA sequence: TGTGCCAGCAGTGAAGACCTTAGGACAGGGAACACTGAAGCTTTCTTT. Translating gives CASSEDLRTGNTEAFF.